This T cell receptor (beta chain) emerged from a study of naive and memory T cell subsets. After CD4 positive bead selection, the CD4-negative fraction gave CD8 T cells. The study, taken as a whole, reports: Clonotypes are single alpha or beta chains, not paired receptors. Especially in CD8 cells, naive repertoires contained a few larger clonotypes, possibly CD45RA-re-expressing memory cells. Over 85% of naive TCR sequences appeared only once after error correction, unlike memory subsets. Diversity fell and Gini index rose from naive through CM, EM, EMRA.

An equimolar mix of two oligonucleotides served as the beta constant-region primer for TRBC1 and TRBC2. Ligated cDNA was amplified by four rounds of PCR with nested alpha and beta constant-region primers and SP2. Using its own MiXCR run on the UMI-ligation and nested PCR reads, TCRdb lists one record per CDR3 protein. This repertoire shows 140,000 to 150,000 distinct CDR3 sequences, under 25% found once; its top ten account for over 0.09%. Germline V CDR1 and CDR2: SGHRS, YFSETQ. The CDR3 length is 15 residues. With V trimmed by 4 bases and J by 2 bases, 7 bases remained unmatched. Points on this clonotype: Its specificity is unknown.

The receptor comes from a human donor in good health. What was sequenced was naive CD4+ T cells from blood. J is TRBJ2-3 and V is TRBV5-1, with 7 bases that match TRBD2. The CDR3 DNA reads TGCGCCAGCAGCCAACCTAGCGGACTCACAGATACGCAGTATTTT. Residues: CASSQPSGLTDTQYF.